The 20 T cell receptor beta chains below come from one sample, sequenced in a study of blood T cell repertoires in COVID-19. Repertoires were generated with immunoSEQ multiplex PCR, while TCRdb's copy carries only in-frame clones and drops some. The sample has about 300,000 clones; 87% are singletons. What was sequenced was PBMCs or T cells enriched from blood (not recorded which). The receptor set was obtained from a woman aged 30 to 39 who had recovered from COVID-19.

The gene calls are TRBV21-1 and TRBJ1-5; TRBD1 is taken as the D call from the table, unchecked against the DNA. TRBV21-1 is classified as a pseudogene. This CDR3 is built from 14 residues. The CDR3 coding sequence is TGTGCCAGCAGCAAGAGGACAGACAATCAGCCCCAGCATTTT. It is translated as CASSKRTDNQPQHF.

V usage is TRBV5-1 and J usage is TRBJ2-5, with 9 bases identical to TRBD2. The CDR3 totals 16 residues. CDR1 SGHRS and CDR2 YFSETQ come from the germline V gene. Trimming cost V 4 bases and J 0 bases; bases outside gene matches: 7. The CDR3 region is CASSLNLAGNQETQYF. The CDR3 region has the DNA TGCGCCAGCAGCCTGAACCTAGCGGGGAACCAAGAGACCCAGTACTTC.

The chain recombines TRBV7-2 with TRBJ1-1; no reliable D call. Germline CDR1 reads SGHTA; CDR2 reads FQGNSA. The CDR3 totals 14 residues. The V end was cut by 7 bases, the J end by 7 bases, with 19 bases between. Here the CDR3 DNA reads TGTGCCAGCACCCGGCAGAGGGCAACGGGTGAAGCTTTCTTT. It is translated as CASTRQRATGEAFF.

J is TRBJ2-2 and V is TRBV7-8, with TRBD2 matching 10 bases. This CDR3 spans 14 amino acids. CDR1 and CDR2 (germline): SGHVS, FQNEAQ. Trimming took 11 bases from V and 8 from J; bases not matched to a gene: 11. CDR3 nucleotides: TGTGCCTCTAGCGGGGGCCCTAATACGGGGGAGCTGTTTTTT. It yields the protein CASSGGPNTGELFF.

The V and J genes are TRBV4-2 and TRBJ2-1; D is perhaps TRBD2 (5 bases). The CDR3 totals 14 residues. Germline loops: CDR1 LGHNA, CDR2 YNFKEQ. Trimming pared 2 bases from V and 6 bases from J, leaving 11 bases between. This CDR3 reads CASSQRSGINEQFF. In DNA, the CDR3 is TGTGCCAGCAGCCAAAGATCGGGAATCAATGAGCAGTTCTTC.

The chain uses TRBV30 and TRBJ2-1; 9 bases agree with TRBD2. Germline V gene lookup returns CDR1 GTSNPN and CDR2 SVGIG (reference sequence). Losses at the gene ends were 6 bases for V and 12 bases for J; bases not matched to a gene: 12. The CDR3 contains 13 residues. CDR3 coding DNA: TGTGCCTGCCGCGGCGGGGGGGAAGTTGCGCAGTTCTTC. Encoded protein: CACRGGGEVAQFF.

The gene calls are TRBV7-3 and TRBJ1-2, with D perhaps matching TRBD1 (5 bases). V was trimmed by 1 base and J by 6 bases, leaving 12 bases between them. In germline, CDR1 is SGHTA, CDR2 FQGTGA. This CDR3 spans 14 amino acids. DNA of the CDR3: TGTGCCAGCAGCTTAAGGGGAGGGACCGATGGCTACACCTTC. Residues: CASSLRGGTDGYTF.

This chain joins TRBV5-1 and TRBJ2-5; D perhaps matches TRBD2 (7 bases). The CDR3 is made up of 15 amino acids. CDR1 is SGHRS and CDR2 is YFSETQ in the germline V gene. Trimming left V 4 bases short and J 4 bases short, with 17 bases between. For the CDR3, the DNA is TGCGCCAGCAGCCCAAGGGGGGGGGCAGGAGAGACCCAGTACTTC. It is translated as CASSPRGGAGETQYF.

J is TRBJ2-3 and V is TRBV19; D unresolved. Germline V CDR1 and CDR2: LNHDA, SQIVND (reference sequence). V was shortened by 4 bases and J by 4 bases, with 12 bases between the two germline ends. This CDR3 is built from 14 residues. The DNA for the CDR3 is TGTGCCAGTAGTACCGGTCCCATTTCAGATACGCAGTATTTT. Translation: CASSTGPISDTQYF.

The J gene is TRBJ1-1, the V gene TRBV5-5; D gene ambiguous. This CDR3 has 14 amino acids. Trimming took off 4 bases at V and 8 bases at J, with 18 bases between the two ends. Germline V gene lookup returns CDR1 SGHKS and CDR2 YYEKEE (reference sequence). CDR3 bases: TGTGCCAGCAGCCCGGAGTGGTCCCTCGGGGAAGCTTTCTTT. Amino acid sequence: CASSPEWSLGEAFF.

This clone has only one observation. V and J are TRBV7-3 and TRBJ2-1; D gene unclear. Trimming left V 5 bases short and J 9 bases short, with 14 bases between. The CDR3 length is 13 residues. Germline CDR1 is SGHTA and CDR2 is FQGTGA. CDR3 protein: CASSLLFEAEQFF. The CDR3 DNA reads as TGTGCCAGCAGCCTTCTTTTTGAGGCTGAGCAGTTCTTC.

The chain uses TRBV7-9 and TRBJ2-5, with 8 positions matching TRBD2. This CDR3 contains 14 residues. Germline trimming cut 5 bases from V and 5 bases from J; bases unmatched to any gene: 7. Per the germline V gene, CDR1 is SEHNR and CDR2 is FQNEAQ (reference sequence). As DNA, the CDR3 is TGTGCCAGCAGCAGCGGGGGAGGTTGGGAGACCCAGTACTTC. It yields the protein CASSSGGGWETQYF.

This clone has only one observation. The rearrangement uses TRBV2 and TRBJ1-5; TRBD1 matches 12 bases. The CDR3 runs to 16 residues. CDR1 and CDR2 (germline): SNHLY, FYNNEI. The V segment lost 4 bases and the J segment 5 bases; nucleotides outside the gene matches: 6. The CDR3 region is CASSAGDRGPDQPQHF. In DNA form, the CDR3 reads TGTGCCAGCAGTGCGGGGGACAGGGGGCCTGATCAGCCCCAGCATTTT.

The CDR3 loop reads CASSSDRDTEAFF. As DNA, the CDR3 is TGTGCCAGTAGTTCGGACAGGGATACTGAAGCTTTCTTT. The chain employs TRBV19 and TRBJ1-1; the match to TRBD1 covers 8 bases. Per the germline V gene, CDR1 is LNHDA and CDR2 is SQIVND (reference sequence). The J segment lost 5 bases and the V segment lost 5 bases, leaving 4 bases of the junction unmatched. The CDR3 has 13 residues.

This clone has a single count. The chain couples TRBV7-2 to TRBJ2-1; no clear D. The length of the CDR3 is 15 residues. Trimming removed 5 bases at V and 0 bases at J, with 11 bases between. Germline V gene sequence: CDR1 SGHTA, CDR2 FQGNSA. The CDR3 bases are TGTGCCAGCAGCACTGCGGATAGCTCCTACAATGAGCAGTTCTTC. Amino acid sequence: CASSTADSSYNEQFF.

The chain employs TRBV5-4 and TRBJ2-1, with a tentative D call TRBD2 (6 bases). Germline lookup yields CDR1 SGHNT and CDR2 YYREEE (reference sequence). The CDR3 is 13 residues long. The V and J ends lost 4 bases and 6 bases respectively, with 11 bases between them. CDR3 sequence reads: CASSGDSPNEQFF. CDR3 nucleotides: TGTGCCAGCAGCGGGGACTCGCCCAATGAGCAGTTCTTC.

The chain carries TRBV6-5 and TRBJ1-4, with no clear D. V was shortened by 11 bases and J by 3 bases, with 13 bases between the two germline ends. This CDR3 is 13 amino acids long. Germline V gives CDR1 MNHEY, CDR2 SVGAGI. CDR3 DNA sequence: TGTGCCGGGCCACCGGTCGCTAATGAAAAACTGTTTTTT. Residues: CAGPPVANEKLFF.

The chain employs TRBV19 and TRBJ1-2; 7 positions match TRBD1. CDR1 and CDR2 (germline): LNHDA, SQIVND (reference sequence). The CDR3 has 16 residues. V shed 3 bases, J shed 1 base, and the junction held 8 bases outside the gene matches. This CDR3 reads CASSIPMTGSNYGYTF. The CDR3 DNA sequence: TGTGCCAGTAGTATCCCTATGACAGGGAGTAACTATGGCTACACCTTC.

The chain links TRBV28 to TRBJ1-3; D might be TRBD1 (6 bases). Trimming took off 6 bases at V and 0 bases at J, with 15 bases between the two ends. The CDR3 is 16 residues long. Per the germline V gene, CDR1 is MDHEN and CDR2 is SYDVKM. CDR3 sequence: CASSPGGIGSGNTIYF. The CDR3, as DNA: TGTGCCAGCAGCCCGGGGGGCATCGGCTCTGGAAACACCATATATTTT.

V and J are TRBV7-2 and TRBJ1-2; D is perhaps TRBD1 (5 bases). Trimming took off 1 base at V and 8 bases at J, with 20 bases between the two ends. Germline lookup yields CDR1 SGHTA and CDR2 FQGNSA. The CDR3 has 16 residues. The CDR3: CASSLGGFGGAGGYTF. The CDR3 bases are TGTGCCAGCAGCTTAGGGGGCTTCGGAGGAGCGGGCGGCTACACCTTC.